The subject of this entry is one T cell receptor (beta chain). The sample comes from a study of cytomegalovirus exposure and HLA in healthy donors. This CDR3 is built from 15 residues. The V end was cut by 6 bases, the J end by 3 bases, with 15 bases between. Germline values: CDR1 MNHEY, CDR2 SMNVEV (reference sequence). This PCR relied on a set of 60 Vbeta primers and 13 Jbeta primers. TCRdb keeps only in-frame clones here, not all; method: immunoSEQ multiplex PCR. The data hold fewer than 250,000 clones, with approximately 80% observed a single time. Sequenced material: PBMCs. This rearrangement joins TRBV27 to TRBJ1-5; perhaps TRBD1 as D (5 bases). The clonotype comes from a girl aged 5 to 17 in good health and CMV-seronegative. This chain's CDR3 is CASSLTASYNQPQHF. The CDR3 DNA reads TGTGCCAGCAGCTTGACAGCTTCCTACAATCAGCCCCAGCATTTT.